A selection of T cell receptor beta chains follows, all from one sample in a study of Ad26.COV2.S vaccination and SARS-CoV-2 variants. Data came from immunoSEQ multiplex PCR; TCRdb stores just in-frame clones and leaves some out. The data hold more than 400,000 clones, with about 90% observed a single time. This material consisted of peripheral blood, taken in a trial of Ad26.COV2.S vaccine versus placebo. All receptors come from a person between 18 and 65 years old who received the Ad26.COV2.S COVID-19 vaccine or a placebo. The CDR3 runs from the conserved cysteine through the conserved F or W.

v_gene | CDR3aa
TRBV4-3 | CASSQGGGGDWGTEAFF
TRBV6-6 | CASSYTETNTGELFF
TRBV9 | CASSAPRETEAFF
TRBV29-1 | CSVPGQGINTDTQYF
TRBV6-5 | CASSPTGLSYEQYF
TRBV19 | CASVGHTGELFF
TRBV11-2 | CASSLRSDTQYF
TRBV19 | CASQRRAPDGYTF
TRBV5-4 | CASSFGQPSGANVLTF
TRBV5-4 | CASSLIISGNSGANVLTF
TRBV5-4 | CASSPGRVGPSTDTQYF
TRBV29-1 | CSVYLDTRGYTF
TRBV19 | CASSIWGQGTDTQYF
TRBV4-3 | CASSQEFGTGYLSSYGYTF
TRBV11-2 | CASSLTGTTNEKLFF
TRBV9 | CASSSEEENYRETQYF
TRBV2 | CASRRTEGGETQYF
TRBV6-2/TRBV6-3 | CASSPGTGELFF
TRBV19 | CASSIHSTGWVNQPQHF
TRBV4-3 | CASRRQLSTDTQYF
TRBV6-5 | CASSYSELGETEAFF
TRBV9 | CASSVGGQETQYF
TRBV28 | CASSLRLAGGPEQYF
TRBV6-5 | CASSSPQRATEAFF
TRBV27 | CASSLSLGSYGYTF
TRBV13 | CASSLSGGQYNEQFF
TRBV28 | CASSLSRGQETQYF
TRBV5-1 | CASSAPSVEETQYF
TRBV29-1 | CSEGTLGTDTQYF
TRBV27 | CASSPWDRGDGYTF
TRBV24-1 | CATSDRTAANTGELFF
TRBV11-2 | CASSQVRWDRGTAGELFF
TRBV29-1 | CSVDMASGGVETQYF
TRBV3-1/TRBV3-2 | CASSLWSGGHEQYF
TRBV10-1 | CASSEGQYTEAFF
TRBV19 | CASRYETGGYTEAFF
TRBV7-8 | CASSLSRQVTYEQYF
TRBV19 | CASSPYSGGSTGELFF
TRBV28 | CASSFNLDRPYEQYF
TRBV12-3/TRBV12-4 | CASSLNTQYF
TRBV6-5 | CASSYSMWGADTQYF
TRBV27 | CASSFGPGHNSPLHF
TRBV11-2 | CASSAGDFNEQFF
TRBV2 | CASSVDYPYRETQYF
TRBV6-5 | CASARGNTEAFF
TRBV6-5 | CASRSPGQGNTEAFF
TRBV5-6 | CASSLGANYGYTF